The following is a T cell receptor (beta chain) sequence with its context. Its binding antigen is unknown. Base-call qualities are not available, and no considerably larger clone is one nucleotide away. Library construction relied on the immunoSEQ multiplex PCR assay. For the multiplex PCR, a mixture combining 60 forward primers for TCR Vbeta segments and 13 reverse primers for TCR Jbeta segments was used. A multiplex PCR assay on genomic DNA amplified the CDR3 region of rearranged TCR beta genes. Amplified TCR beta libraries were sequenced as 87-base-pair reads on the Illumina HiSeq System. The study's processing was this. A later analysis tallied around 87 million unique TCR beta chains across the 600 to 700 repertoires, and approximately 9.9 million of those chains were shared by two or more donors. Raw reads were error-corrected and collapsed into unique sequences by a nearest-neighbor algorithm in which closely related sequences were merged to remove PCR and sequencing errors. To assign V, D and J gene segments, CDR3 sequences were aligned to IMGT reference sequences. Each retained sequence needed at least a six-nucleotide match to both a V gene segment and a J gene segment. A rearrangement counted as productive if the CDR3 had no stop codons and remained in frame with V and J, and every other rearrangement counted as non-productive. Following IMGT convention, CDR3 was defined as the stretch from the second conserved V-encoded cysteine up to the conserved J-encoded phenylalanine. Sequences without an unambiguous match to a single V gene segment were excluded from the earlier analysis of about 640 of the donors. An earlier analysis of 550 to 650 of the donors classified V segments as functional when productive rearrangements were above 56.7% and as segregating when the standard deviation between donors was above 5%. To diagnose cytomegalovirus status from the catalog of TCR beta chain sequences, a statistical classification framework was built. V and J gene assignment, in a later analysis, came from comparing TCR nucleotide sequences with IMGT/GENE-DB human TR gene sequences. Using the TCRdist pipeline, a later analysis assigned CDR3 sequences along with most-parsimonious VDJ recombination scenarios. In a later analysis, every TCR beta chain was defined by the combination of its CDR3 amino acid sequence and its V-gene family, and reads without a unique V-gene family were dropped. A later analysis removed roughly 590 highly shared, low-generation-probability nucleotide sequences to deal with suspected cross-contamination and a sequencing artifact. In a later analysis, a clonal expansion index was calculated for each public chain from normalized within-repertoire ranks of inferred template counts. Generation probabilities in a later analysis came from a VDJ recombination model fitted to out-of-frame rearrangements, and those results were checked against IGoR. Hypergeometric tests were used in a later analysis to score TCR-TCR, TCR-HLA and TCR-CMV co-occurrence, with a repertoire-size bias correction applied to the TCR pairs. In a later analysis, false discovery rates were estimated by permuting HLA or CMV assignments 20 times. A later analysis grouped co-occurring TCRs with DBSCAN, adding TCRdist sequence similarity when clustering within HLA-allele-positive subsets. For co-occurrence clustering, repertoires with fewer than 30,000 or more than 120,000 public chains were excluded, along with 5 or 6 repertoires with anomalous nucleotide sharing. TCRdb carries this immuneACCESS record with in-frame sequences only. Its versions omit some clonotypes, under half of them owing to an unresolved V gene in the studies checked, with the rest unexplained. V, J and clone size are taken as reported in that table, and D and trimming were inferred from the DNA itself. Within this sample are around 140,000 clones, with 60% to 80% of them counted one time only. The ten top clones hold 7.3% of the sample.

The cohort comprised some 680 healthy bone marrow donors. Cohort members were all nominally healthy when sampled, although unrecorded immune exposures were likely present. The donor tested CMV seronegative, placing the donor among the 350 to 400 seronegative members of the cohort. A peripheral blood sample was collected from each donor, and TCR beta sequencing was performed on peripheral blood mononuclear cells. The Qiagen DNeasy Blood Extraction Kit was used to extract genomic DNA from the blood cell samples. This record comes from a study of cytomegalovirus exposure and HLA in healthy donors (dated by TCRdb to about 2017). General notes on the study: An earlier analysis of a few hundred of the donors reported over 250 Gb of sequence data and about 120 million unique TCR beta sequences obtained from about 179 million T cells. Roughly 290 gigabases of sequencing data and about 92 million unique TCR sequences made up an early release that covered fewer than 650 HLA-typed donors. Among the approximately 400 genotyped donors, around 81% belonged to the genetic ancestry cluster associated with self-reported Caucasian donors. The study aimed to test whether signatures of past pathogen exposure could be identified by cataloging public T cell receptors. The T cell repertoires of several hundred subjects were profiled by immunosequencing and related to cytomegalovirus serostatus. In addition to the first cohort of 666 subjects, a separate validation cohort of over 90 different subjects was used. To predict cytomegalovirus infection status, the study combined high-throughput TCR immunosequencing, statistical association of individual TCRs with disease status, and machine learning. A later analysis re-examined previously published TCR beta repertoires from just over 650 donors and added high-resolution HLA genotyping to investigate patterns of TCR occurrence. Rather than drawing on any new phenotypic data, the later analysis identified candidate immune exposures from TCR beta sequences and the way those sequences occurred across donors. An earlier analysis of some 500 of the donors applied high-throughput TCR beta sequencing to assess whether each TCR beta V gene segment acted as functional or pseudogenic. Alongside the repertoire data, information on donor age, sex, ethnicity and CMV serostatus was compiled. A later genetic analysis took genome-wide SNP genotypes for about 55% of the 666 donors and used that subset as a discovery cohort. Every repertoire in the discovery cohort had been generated on one and the same sequencing platform. HLA typing included class I and class II loci at four-digit resolution. The number of typed donors differed by locus: about 629-630 for A, B, C, DRB1 and DQB1; 522 for DQA1; over 600 for DPA1; and some 450 for DPB1. Roughly 5 DR-DQ haplotypes were handled as single units for association and clustering because linkage in the cohort was strong. Across 398 genotyped donors of the cohort, an average of roughly 250,000 unique TCR beta nucleotide sequences per donor were sequenced, and roughly 20% of those sequences were non-productive. Summary of the overall study and its limitations: A further reported finding was that TCR beta sequences accurately predicted the HLA-A and HLA-B alleles for most subjects in the first cohort. An association between a missense DCLRE1C variant and V-gene and J-gene trimming of TCR beta chains was found in a later genetic analysis and replicated in an independent cohort. It was suggested by the authors that the approach could potentially be generalized to other disease states and immunological phenotypes. Compared with equally common non-associated chains, HLA-associated TCR beta chains in a later analysis were more clonally expanded and had lower generation probabilities. According to a later analysis, parvovirus B19, influenza, CMV and Epstein-Barr virus appeared linked to several top co-occurrence clusters. In an earlier analysis of approximately 600 of the donors, most TCR beta V segments were observed in productive rearrangements about 90% or about 30% of the time, broadly matching IMGT annotations. Sequencing depth was assumed to be roughly uniform across donors in the presence/absence analyses, though that assumption may not hold. In a later analysis, the rate of TCR association differed among HLA loci, with DRB1 alleles having the most associated TCRs and HLA-C alleles having the fewest. The cohort was sequenced for TCR beta chains only, and without alpha or paired-chain data the features that could be detected were limited. The 87-base-pair reads could not distinguish some IMGT-functional V segments, including TRBV6-2 and TRBV6-3, so those segments were excluded. Most CMV-associated TCR beta chains appeared to be HLA-restricted in a later analysis, and the HLA associations seemed to be driven largely by CMV exposure. For the cohort, immune exposure information was limited to CMV serostatus. The classifier was reported to diagnose cytomegalovirus status with high specificity and sensitivity in both the original cohort and the validation cohort. Linkage disequilibrium might explain the correlated functional status among segregating V segments, but an unknown experimental factor could not be ruled out. In vitro tests confirmed that a few of the cytomegalovirus-associated TCR beta chains recognize cytomegalovirus antigens. In a later genetic analysis, fewer N-insertions in productive TCRs were reported among donors in an Asian-associated ancestry cluster than the 666-donor mean. A later analysis associated 16,951 TCR beta sequences with specific HLA alleles at a false discovery rate of 0.05. In the study, about 150 TCR beta chains were listed as associated with cytomegalovirus. Over 15 rarely observed V segments, including chromosome 9 orphons, were excluded from the earlier analysis of several hundred of the donors because counts were too low. When HLA alleles, especially DR and DQ, strongly co-occurred, TCR associations were difficult to assign to individual alleles. While some public TCRs were present in many individuals, most TCR sequences turned up only very rarely across donors. A group of highly shared sequence variants was considered likely to be a technical artifact of the sequencing pipeline. Because HLA typing was unavailable for some donors at each locus, only the typed subset was used in association tests.

Reading from cysteine to phenylalanine, the CDR3 counts 15 amino acids. The CDR3 DNA has 45 bases and is translated from base 1. For this chain, trimming is 0 bases at the V end and 2 bases at the J end, and the number of junction bases without a gene match is 3. For CDR1 and CDR2, the germline V gene lists MGHRA and YSYEKL. The TCR sequence derives from a male donor in good health and CMV-seronegative. The chain is encoded by TRBV4-1 joined to TRBJ1-2, and TRBD1 aligns with 7 junction nucleotides. Sample: PBMCs. The bases read TGCGCCAGCAGCCAAGAGGCAGGGGGGAACTATGGCTACACCTTC. Translated, this gives CASSQEAGGNYGYTF.